Listed below are T cell receptor beta chains from one sample, sequenced in a study of T cells in Graves' hyperthyroidism and ophthalmopathy. MiXCR, applied by TCRdb to the multiplex PCR reads, yields one record per CDR3 protein. Of 400,000 to 450,000 distinct CDR3 sequences listed, approximately 14% are singletons. Source material: blood. These TCRs come from a man between 18 and 35 years old with Graves' ophthalmopathy. CDR3s include the opening cysteine and the closing phenylalanine or tryptophan. D genes are given only for firm matches. Size is omitted from some rows. Given values are once, few, many or a class for expanded clones.

>many|TRBV5-1|-|TRBJ1-1
TGCGCCAGCAGCGGGGTTTTCCTCACTGAAGCTTTCTTT
CASSGVFLTEAFF
>once|TRBV7-8|TRBD1|TRBJ1-4
TGTGCCAGCAGCTTTCCGGACAGGGCGGGAGAAAAACTGTTTTTT
CASSFPDRAGEKLFF
>few|TRBV11-2|-|TRBJ2-7
TGTGCCAGTAGTCTCGCGCAGGGTGGCGAGCAGTACTTC
CASSLAQGGEQYF
>few|TRBV11-3|TRBD2|TRBJ2-4
TGTGCCAGCAGCTTGAAGCGGGGGGGCTCCAAAAACATTCAGTACTTC
CASSLKRGGSKNIQYF
>few|TRBV5-6|-|TRBJ2-7
TGTGCCAGCAGCTTGGTTGGCCCCGCTCCCTACGAGCAGTACTTC
CASSLVGPAPYEQYF
>many|TRBV18|-|TRBJ1-1
TGTGCCAGCTCAGGGGGGGTCGCTGAAGCTTTCTTT
CASSGGVAEAFF
>many|TRBV29-1|-|TRBJ1-5
TGCAGCGTTGAAGTTGAAGGGGGCAATCAGCCCCAGCATTTT
CSVEVEGGNQPQHF
>many|TRBV6-1|TRBD1|TRBJ2-1
TGTGCCAGCAGTGAAGCTGCCGACAGGGTCTACAATGAGCAGTTCTTC
CASSEAADRVYNEQFF
>-|TRBV18|-|TRBJ2-7
TGTGCCAGCTCACCACCGTCTCTCTACGGGCAGTACTTC
CASSPPSLYGQYF
>many|TRBV5-1|TRBD2|TRBJ2-7
TGCGCCAGCAGCACGGGGACTAGCGGGAGGCGCTACGAGCAGTACTTC
CASSTGTSGRRYEQYF
>-|TRBV4-1|TRBD2|TRBJ2-7
TGCGCCAGCAGCCTAACCTTAGCGGGAGGCTACGAGCAGTACTTC
CASSLTLAGGYEQYF
>-|TRBV7-9|-|TRBJ1-2
TGTGCCAGCAGCTTAGGCGGGGGGCATTACAGTGAAGCTAACTATGGCTACACCTTC
CASSLGGGHYSEANYGYTF
>few|TRBV20-1|-|TRBJ2-3
TGCAGTGCAAGACGGGACATTAGCACAGATACGCAGTATTTT
CSARRDISTDTQYF
>-|TRBV6-1|-|TRBJ2-3
TGTGCCAGCAGTGAGGAGGCAGGGGGCACAGATACGCAGTATTTT
CASSEEAGGTDTQYF
>many|TRBV20-1|TRBD2|TRBJ2-3
TGCAGTGCTAGGGAGGTTTTTAGCGGGAGACAAGATACGCAGTATTTT
CSAREVFSGRQDTQYF
>-|TRBV6-4|-|TRBJ2-2
TGTGCCAGCAGTGACAGAGAAACCGGGGAGCTGTTTTTT
CASSDRETGELFF
>many|TRBV4-2|TRBD1|TRBJ1-2
TGTGCCAGCAGCCAAGTTGGGACAGAAAACTATGGCTACACCTTC
CASSQVGTENYGYTF
>-|TRBV24-1|-|TRBJ2-2
TGTGCCACCAGTGATTTTCCGGCTCATTCGAACACCGGGGAGCTGTTTTTT
CATSDFPAHSNTGELFF
>many|TRBV5-5|-|TRBJ2-3
TGTGCCAGCAGCTTGGATGGGTCGGGTTTGGATACGCAGTATTTT
CASSLDGSGLDTQYF
>few|TRBV24-1|TRBD1|TRBJ2-7
TGTGCCACCAGTGAAGGACAGGGGGCCTACGATCAGTACTTC
CATSEGQGAYDQYF
>many|TRBV24-1|-|TRBJ2-3
TGTGCCACCAGTGCTGGGGCGACCGATACGCAGTATTTT
CATSAGATDTQYF
>many|TRBV20-1|TRBD2|TRBJ2-3
TGCAGTGCTAGCAAGTGGGGGACTAGCGGGGTTACTAGCACAGATACGCAGTATTTT
CSASKWGTSGVTSTDTQYF
>many|TRBV5-6|TRBD2|TRBJ2-5
TGTGCCAGCAGCGGGGCGCCTAGCGGGGCCCAAGAGACCCAGTACTTC
CASSGAPSGAQETQYF
>many|TRBV13|-|TRBJ1-2
TGTGCCAGCTCGAACGGGGCGGGAGTTTACTATGGCTACACCTTC
CASSNGAGVYYGYTF
>many|TRBV13|-|TRBJ1-4
TGTGCCAGCAGCTTATCCGCGGGGGTTGAAAAACTGTTTTTT
CASSLSAGVEKLFF
>many|TRBV3-1|-|TRBJ2-7
TGTGCCAGCAGCCAAGTGCCAGCCACCTACGAGCAGTACTTC
CASSQVPATYEQYF
>-|TRBV7-2|TRBD2|TRBJ2-1
TGTGCCAGCAGCTTAGCGGGGGGGACTAGCGGGGGGAATGAGCAGTTCTTC
CASSLAGGTSGGNEQFF
>many|TRBV6-2/TRBV6-3|-|TRBJ2-5
TGTGCCAGCACCGCACAGCCTCGTGAGACCCAGTACTTC
CASTAQPRETQYF
>-|TRBV2|TRBD2|TRBJ2-1
TGTGCCAGCTTTCGAGCGGGACTAGCGGGAGTAAGAAGCTACAATGAGCAGTTCTTC
CASFRAGLAGVRSYNEQFF
>many|TRBV5-1|-|TRBJ1-1
TGCGCCAGCAGGAACAGCTACCAGAACACTGAAGCTTTCTTT
CASRNSYQNTEAFF
>many|TRBV27|TRBD2|TRBJ2-1
TGTGCCAGCAGCCTAGCGGGAGTCGATGAGCAGTTCTTC
CASSLAGVDEQFF
>few|TRBV5-1|TRBD1|TRBJ2-5
TGCGCCAGTAAAAAGGGACAGGGGGCCCAAGAGACCCAGTACTTC
CASKKGQGAQETQYF
>few|TRBV2|-|TRBJ2-5
TGTGCCAGTGGGAAGGGGGGGGACCAGTACTTC
CASGKGGDQYF
>-|TRBV15|TRBD1|TRBJ1-2
TGTGCCACCAGCAGCTCTAATGCCTATACAGGGGCTAACTATGGCTACACCTTC
CATSSSNAYTGANYGYTF
>many|TRBV7-2|TRBD1|TRBJ2-7
TGTGCCAGCAGCTTAGTTCAGGGGGCCTACGAGCAGTACTTC
CASSLVQGAYEQYF
>many|TRBV5-1|-|TRBJ2-1
TGCGCCAGCAGCTTTTCTTTACTAGTGGGCAATGAGCAGTTCTTC
CASSFSLLVGNEQFF
>many|TRBV10-3|-|TRBJ1-1
TGTGCCATCAGTCTCGGTAGGAGGTCTGCCTTGAACACTGAAGCTTTCTTT
CAISLGRRSALNTEAFF
>many|TRBV11-2|-|TRBJ1-1
TGTGCCAGCTTTCTGAACACTGAAGCTTTCTTT
CASFLNTEAFF
>-|TRBV20-1|-|TRBJ1-3
TGCAGTGCTAGGAAACCAGAATCGCCTGGAAACACCATATATTTT
CSARKPESPGNTIYF
>-|TRBV7-3|TRBD1|TRBJ1-1
TGTGCCAGCAGCTTAACGCCTAGGAGGGGGCTATTGAACACTGAAGCTTTCTTT
CASSLTPRRGLLNTEAFF
>few|TRBV29-1|-|TRBJ2-7
TGCAGCATCCGAACCTTCTACGAGCAGTACTTC
CSIRTFYEQYF
>few|TRBV2|-|TRBJ1-6
TGTGCCAGCAGCCGACCGGGCCCGGTCTCCTATAATTCACCCCTCCACTTT
CASSRPGPVSYNSPLHF
>-|TRBV11-1|-|TRBJ2-1
TGTGCCAGCAGCTTCCGACACGTATCGCGTGAGCAGTTCTTC
CASSFRHVSREQFF
>many|TRBV27|TRBD2|TRBJ2-1
TGTGCCCCACGACTAGCGCAAGACTTCAATGAGCAGTTCTTC
CAPRLAQDFNEQFF
>many|TRBV11-1|-|TRBJ2-7
TGTGCCAGCAGCTCCCCCAGAACCTACGAGCAGTACTTC
CASSSPRTYEQYF
>many|TRBV20-1|-|TRBJ1-2
TGCAGTGCTAGGACACCCGGGGGTGGCTACACCTTC
CSARTPGGGYTF
>few|TRBV7-3|TRBD2|TRBJ2-5
TGTGCCAGCAGCCAACGGGGACTAGCAGTCGAGACCCAGTACTTC
CASSQRGLAVETQYF
>many|TRBV29-1|-|TRBJ2-7
TGCAGCGTTGATATCGGAAACTCCTACGAGCAGTACTTC
CSVDIGNSYEQYF
>many|TRBV28|-|TRBJ2-7
TGTGCCAGCAGTTTAGGCAGCTACAAGAGCTACGAGCAGTACTTC
CASSLGSYKSYEQYF
>-|TRBV27|-|TRBJ2-1
TGTGCCAGCAGACCGGGACTCTACTACAATGAGCAGTTCTTC
CASRPGLYYNEQFF
>many|TRBV29-1|-|TRBJ1-4
TGCAGCGCGGAAGGGGTGGGAGAAAAACTGTTTTTT
CSAEGVGEKLFF
>few|TRBV19|-|TRBJ1-2
TGTGCCAGTAGTACAGGGGTTGGAGGCTACACCTTC
CASSTGVGGYTF